Shown below are 22 T cell receptor beta chains from a single sample sequenced in a study of blood T cell repertoires in COVID-19. Method: immunoSEQ multiplex PCR; TCRdb's copy keeps in-frame clones and lacks some. In the table there are some 260,000 clones, 70% to 85% of which are singletons. The source material was peripheral blood. The receptors were sampled from a woman aged 80 or older with active or convalescent COVID-19.

This sequence joins TRBV7-9 and TRBJ2-2; D unresolved. This CDR3 is 13 amino acids long. Germline CDR1 reads SEHNR; CDR2 reads FQNEAQ (reference sequence). V shed 5 bases and J shed 6 bases, with 10 bases lying between them. In DNA, the CDR3 is TGTGCCAGCAGCCCTCTAACAGCCGGGGAGCTGTTTTTT. Residues: CASSPLTAGELFF.

The chain uses TRBV6-6 and TRBJ1-3; 8 nucleotides agree with TRBD1. Germline loops: CDR1 MNHNY, CDR2 SVGAGI (reference sequence). J gave up 1 base and V 6 bases, and 8 bases lay outside the gene matches. The CDR3 contains 16 residues. The CDR3 bases are TGTGCCAGCAGAGGGACAGGTGAAGTGTCTGGAAACACCATATATTTT. It translates to CASRGTGEVSGNTIYF.

This clone has only one observation. The chain combines TRBV19 with TRBJ2-1; maybe TRBD2 (6 bases). Germline CDR1 and CDR2: LNHDA and SQIVND (reference sequence). The CDR3 length is 17 residues. Trimming removed 1 base at V and 7 bases at J, with 20 bases between. In nucleotides, the CDR3 is TGTGCCAGTAGTATAGCACCCTCTAGCGCGCCGGGGAATGAGCAGTTCTTC. Its translation is CASSIAPSSAPGNEQFF.

V and J are TRBV2 and TRBJ1-1, with D tentatively TRBD1 (6 bases). The germline V and J ends were trimmed by 8 bases and 1 base, with 14 bases remaining between them. Per germline, CDR1 SNHLY and CDR2 FYNNEI. The CDR3 extends over 14 amino acids. The CDR3 protein is CASLLEQGNTEAFF. The CDR3 DNA follows: TGTGCCAGCCTTCTTGAACAGGGGAACACTGAAGCTTTCTTT.

The chain joins TRBV5-1 to TRBJ2-7, with TRBD1 matching over 8 bases. CDR1 SGHRS and CDR2 YFSETQ come from the germline V gene. Trimming at V came to 3 bases and at J to 4 bases, leaving 6 bases not matched to a gene. The CDR3 is 14 residues long. As DNA, the CDR3 is TGCGCCAGCAGCTCAGGACAGGGTACGTACGAGCAGTACTTC. Its protein is CASSSGQGTYEQYF. Together with reference TRBV5-1 and TRBJ2-7, the CDR3 gives the full variable domain: KAGVTQTPRYLIKTRGQQVTLSCSPISGHRSVSWYQQTPGQGLQFLFEYFSETQRNKGNFPGRFSGRQFSNSRSEMNVSTLELGDSALYLCASSSGQGTYEQYFGPGTRLTVT.

The chain couples TRBV11-2 to TRBJ2-3; 8 nucleotides agree with TRBD2. With 3 bases clipped from V and 7 bases from J, the junction kept 3 bases outside the gene matches. This CDR3 is built from 13 residues. The germline CDR1 and CDR2 sequences are SGHAT and FQNNGV. CDR3: CASSFSGDYTQYF. DNA of the CDR3: TGTGCCAGCAGCTTTAGCGGGGACTATACGCAGTATTTT.

The chain has TRBV7-8 and TRBJ2-3; the D gene is possibly TRBD1 (5 bases). Germline V gene lookup returns CDR1 SGHVS and CDR2 FQNEAQ. The CDR3 length is 14 residues. Trimming removed 6 bases at V and 0 bases at J, with 10 bases between. The CDR3 DNA sequence: TGTGCCAGCAGAGCGACAGATAGCACAGATACGCAGTATTTT. Translating it yields CASRATDSTDTQYF. Using reference TRBV7-8 and TRBJ2-3 for the parts outside the CDR3, the full variable domain is GAGVSQSPRYKVAKRGQDVALRCDPISGHVSLFWYQQALGQGPEFLTYFQNEAQLDKSGLPSDRFFAERPEGSVSTLKIQRTQQEDSAVYLCASRATDSTDTQYFGPGTRLTVL.

The V gene is TRBV2, the J gene TRBJ2-7, with a tentative D call TRBD2 (5 bases). This CDR3 is built from 12 residues. Germline CDR1 and CDR2: SNHLY and FYNNEI. Trimming removed 5 bases from V and 5 bases from J, with 10 bases in between. This CDR3 reads CASSQDYHEQYF. In nucleotides, the CDR3 is TGTGCCAGCAGTCAAGACTACCACGAGCAGTACTTC.

The V gene is TRBV11-3, the J gene TRBJ2-5, with D perhaps TRBD2 (6 bases). The V gene lost 4 bases and the J gene lost 4 bases, with 10 bases spanning the gap. The CDR3 loop spans 13 amino acids. Germline loops: CDR1 SGHNT, CDR2 YENEEA. CDR3 protein: CASSSGEAETQYF. The CDR3 DNA reads TGTGCCAGCAGCTCGGGGGAGGCAGAGACCCAGTACTTC.

This chain connects TRBV11-2 to TRBJ2-1; weak D call: TRBD2 (6 bases). This CDR3 is built from 17 residues. V was pared by 6 bases and J by 1 base, with 19 bases between. Germline V gene sequence: CDR1 SGHAT, CDR2 FQNNGV. The DNA for the CDR3 is TGTGCCAGCAGTCTCTCCAGCGGGTCCGCATCCTACAATGAGCAGTTCTTC. Translating it yields CASSLSSGSASYNEQFF.

In nucleotides, the CDR3 is TGTGCCAGCAGTGACATGGGGGGGTTTGAGCAGTTCTTC. Amino acids: CASSDMGGFEQFF. V gene TRBV6-4 combines with J gene TRBJ2-1; 7 bases are a match to TRBD2. The CDR3 spans 13 residues. Germline assignment: CDR1 MRHNA and CDR2 SNTAGT. Trimming removed 2 bases from V and 9 bases from J; junction bases left unmatched: 4.

In its sample, this clone was seen a few times. The rearrangement joins TRBV5-1 to TRBJ1-2; a weak D match, TRBD1 (6 bases). Germline V gene data show CDR1 as SGHRS and CDR2 as YFSETQ. V was cut by 4 bases and J by 8 bases, with 18 bases left in between. The CDR3 has 14 amino acids. This CDR3 is CASSAGDRIYGYTF. CDR3 nucleotides: TGCGCCAGCAGCGCAGGAGACAGGATATACGGCTACACCTTC.

The chain has TRBV5-4 and TRBJ2-7; 7 bases match TRBD2. The length of the CDR3 is 17 residues. The germline V gene encodes CDR1 SGHNT and CDR2 YYREEE (reference sequence). With 3 bases clipped from V and 3 bases from J, the junction kept 15 bases outside the gene matches. The CDR3 here is CASSSFGAGDYGYEQYF. CDR3 DNA sequence: TGTGCCAGCAGCTCCTTCGGGGCGGGGGATTACGGCTACGAGCAGTACTTC. The whole variable domain, filled in from reference TRBV5-4 and TRBJ2-7, reads ETGVTQSPTHLIKTRGQQVTLRCSSQSGHNTVSWYQQALGQGPQFIFQYYREEENGRGNFPPRFSGLQFPNYSSELNVNALELDDSALYLCASSSFGAGDYGYEQYFGPGTRLTVT.

The CDR3 reads CASSLDRRGVGEKLFF. CDR3 nucleotide sequence: TGTGCCAGCAGTTTGGACAGGCGCGGAGTTGGTGAAAAACTGTTTTTT. The gene calls are TRBV28 and TRBJ1-4, with 7 positions matching TRBD1. The CDR3 has 16 amino acids. The junction had 11 bases not matched to a gene; V was cut back by 3 bases and J by 7 bases. Germline V gives CDR1 MDHEN, CDR2 SYDVKM.

CDR3 DNA: TGCGCCAGCAGCGTACAGGGGGGAGAATTGGAGCAGTACTTC. It codes for CASSVQGGELEQYF. The chain uses TRBV5-1 and TRBJ2-7; 8 bases align to TRBD1. Looked up from germline, CDR1 is SGHRS and CDR2 is YFSETQ. The CDR3 covers 14 residues. V dropped 4 bases and J dropped 7; count of bases not matched to a gene: 10.

A single count supports this clone. Other DNA sequences in this specimen translate into the identical CDR3. The chain couples TRBV3-1 (or the pseudogene TRBV3-2) to TRBJ1-2; D is undetermined. CDR1 is LGHDT and CDR2 is YNNKEL in the germline V gene (reference sequence). Trimming left V 2 bases short and J 1 base short, with 2 bases between. CDR3 length: 12 amino acids. In nucleotides, the CDR3 is TGTGCCAGCAGCCAACTTAACTATGGCTACACCTTC. Translating gives CASSQLNYGYTF.

This sequence joins TRBV12-3 or TRBV12-4 and TRBJ2-7; tentative D call: TRBD1 (5 bases). V gave up 7 bases and J gave up 0 bases, with 10 bases separating them. The CDR3 contains 13 residues. CDR3 amino acids: CASTLDSSYEQYF. The CDR3 nucleotides are TGTGCCAGCACCCTCGACAGCTCCTACGAGCAGTACTTC.

The chain uses TRBV10-2 and TRBJ2-7; 9 nucleotides match TRBD2. The V gene's germline CDR1 is WSHSY and CDR2 SAAADI. V dropped 3 bases and J dropped 5; count of bases not matched to a gene: 5. This CDR3 comprises 14 residues. CDR3: CASSDSGRSDEQYF. CDR3 nucleotides: TGCGCCAGCAGTGACAGCGGGAGGTCCGACGAGCAGTACTTC.

This clone turned up a few times. The chain couples TRBV9 to TRBJ1-3; 9 nucleotides agree with TRBD1. V was pared by 4 bases and J by 2 bases, with 4 bases of the junction left unmatched. Germline V gives CDR1 SGDLS, CDR2 YYNGEE. CDR3 size: 15 residues. The CDR3 loop reads CASSSRQGAGNTIYF. The CDR3 nucleotides are TGTGCCAGCAGCTCACGACAGGGGGCTGGAAACACCATATATTTT.

This chain connects TRBV29-1 to TRBJ1-5; TRBD1 agrees at 8 bases. Per germline, CDR1 SQVTM and CDR2 ANQGSEA. The CDR3 extends over 15 amino acids. The V and J ends lost 6 bases and 4 bases, in that order; junction bases with no gene match: 11. This CDR3 is CSVVLQTGDNQPQHF. As DNA, the CDR3 is TGCAGCGTCGTTTTACAGACAGGGGATAATCAGCCCCAGCATTTT.

The CDR3 DNA reads TGTGCCAGCAGCCTTTGGGACAGCTCCTACGAGCAGTACTTC. This codes for CASSLWDSSYEQYF. The chain recombines TRBV3-1 (or the pseudogene TRBV3-2) with TRBJ2-7, with TRBD1 identical over 7 bases. The CDR3 spans 14 residues. The germline gives CDR1 LGHDT, CDR2 YNNKEL (reference sequence). V shed 4 bases, J shed 0 bases, and the junction held 3 bases outside the gene matches.

This chain connects TRBV14 to TRBJ1-6; 10 positions agree with TRBD1. The ends lost 5 bases at V and 7 bases at J; junction bases unmatched: 8. The CDR3 length is 16 residues. Germline assignment: CDR1 SGHDN and CDR2 FVKESK. The CDR3 DNA reads TGTGCCAGCAGCTTGTACCGGGACAGGGGAAATTCACCCCTCCACTTT. It codes for CASSLYRDRGNSPLHF.